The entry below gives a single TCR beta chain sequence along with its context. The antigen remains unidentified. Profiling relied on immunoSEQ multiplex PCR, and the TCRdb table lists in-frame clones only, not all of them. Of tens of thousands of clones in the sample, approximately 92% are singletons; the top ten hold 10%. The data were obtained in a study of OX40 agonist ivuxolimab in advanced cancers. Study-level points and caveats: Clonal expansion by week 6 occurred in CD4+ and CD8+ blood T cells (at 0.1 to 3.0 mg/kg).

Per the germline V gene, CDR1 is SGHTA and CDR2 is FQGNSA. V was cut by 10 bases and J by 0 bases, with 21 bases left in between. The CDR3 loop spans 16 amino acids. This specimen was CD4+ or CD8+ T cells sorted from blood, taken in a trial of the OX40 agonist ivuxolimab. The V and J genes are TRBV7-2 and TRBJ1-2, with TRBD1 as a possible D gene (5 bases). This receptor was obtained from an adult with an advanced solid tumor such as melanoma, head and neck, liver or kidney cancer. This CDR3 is CANPLSDSDPNYGYTF. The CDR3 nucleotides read TGTGCCAACCCCCTCTCCGACAGCGACCCTAACTATGGCTACACCTTC.